This entry is about one TCR beta chain. The clone's antigen remains unknown. No much larger clonotype is one base removed from it; base qualities were not supplied. In the germline V gene, CDR1 corresponds to SGDLS and CDR2 to YYNGEE. The CDR3 runs 14 amino acids, cysteine and phenylalanine included. Only the CDR3 portion is preserved as DNA: 42 bases, with reading frame beginning at the first base. V lost 0 bases and J lost 2 bases; the stretch between them is 9 bases long. The immunoSEQ Assay, a bias-controlled multiplex PCR, was used to amplify TCRbeta CDR3 regions from genomic DNA. The study's own analysis went as follows. The number of nucleated cells in each sample was estimated by amplification of reference gene primers within the assay. To quantify the absolute abundance of each unique TCRbeta CDR3 rearrangement, sequence reads were collapsed and filtered. For each sample, productive Simpson clonality was calculated by taking the square root of Simpson's diversity index across productive rearrangements. TCRdb limited this immuneACCESS table to in-frame rearrangements with V and J called. A share of clones is missing; checked studies link under half to unresolved V genes, and the rest is unexplained. The DNA gave D and trimming, while V, J and clone size come from that table. The sample data list about 120,000 clones, and about 86% of these were observed just once. The ten largest clones capture approximately 7.9% of the sample.

This sample was included in a study of blood T cell repertoires in COVID-19 (dated by TCRdb to 2018 to 2020). Regarding the complete study: Collaborator samples came from the United States, Italy and Spain and covered acute and convalescent phases of COVID-19. The material from the prospective study consisted of cDNA or gDNA derived from T cells, B-cell-depleted T cells, or PBMCs. Subjects who had been exposed to COVID-19, were actively infected with it, or had recovered from it provided the deeply sampled blood TCRbeta repertoires that made up the dataset. The repertoires were released in a freely available public database intended as a resource for research on the immune response to SARS-CoV-2. Samples were obtained from the ongoing ImmuneRACE study (first 160 participants) and from 1,254 subjects provided by 6 global collaborators. Nearly every sample came with metadata listing a de-identified subject ID, COVID-19 status, age in years and sex. Where available, HLA class I and class II types were taken from metadata supplied by the sample provider and were not determined by assay-based typing.

What the authors observed across the whole study: Clinical and demographic metadata were provided uncurated, with the amount varying by source and participant.

A second Seattle source provided samples from volunteer blood donors who had recovered from COVID-19. Each collaborating institution followed its own protocols to collect whole blood in K2EDTA tubes. For TCRbeta analysis, collaborators shipped samples in one of three forms: frozen whole blood, isolated PBMCs, or DNA extracted from either of those sample types. Recombination connected TRBV9 to TRBJ2-7, with no confident D gene call. This receptor was obtained from a man between 65 and 80 years old who had recovered from COVID-19. Sequencing was performed on peripheral blood. The DNA sequence is given as TGTGCCAGCAGCGTAGCGGTCACCACCTACGAGCAGTACTTC. This gives the protein CASSVAVTTYEQYF.